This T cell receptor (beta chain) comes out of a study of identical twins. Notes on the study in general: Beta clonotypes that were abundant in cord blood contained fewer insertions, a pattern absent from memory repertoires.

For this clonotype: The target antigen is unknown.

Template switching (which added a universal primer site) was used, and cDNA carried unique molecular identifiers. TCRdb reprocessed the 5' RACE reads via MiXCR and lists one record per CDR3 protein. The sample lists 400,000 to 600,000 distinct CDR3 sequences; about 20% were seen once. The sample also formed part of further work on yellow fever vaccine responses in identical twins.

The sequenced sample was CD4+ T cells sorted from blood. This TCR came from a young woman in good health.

CDR3 bases: TGCGCCAGCAAACTGTCGGGGTCCGGGGAGCTGTTTTTT. This translates into CASKLSGSGELFF. This chain joins TRBV5-1 and TRBJ2-2, with D possibly being TRBD2 (5 bases). Trimming took off 6 bases at V and 6 bases at J, with 12 bases between the two ends. Germline V gives CDR1 SGHRS, CDR2 YFSETQ. There are 13 residues in the CDR3. Full variable domain (missing parts from reference TRBV5-1 and TRBJ2-2): KAGVTQTPRYLIKTRGQQVTLSCSPISGHRSVSWYQQTPGQGLQFLFEYFSETQRNKGNFPGRFSGRQFSNSRSEMNVSTLELGDSALYLCASKLSGSGELFFGEGSRLTVL.